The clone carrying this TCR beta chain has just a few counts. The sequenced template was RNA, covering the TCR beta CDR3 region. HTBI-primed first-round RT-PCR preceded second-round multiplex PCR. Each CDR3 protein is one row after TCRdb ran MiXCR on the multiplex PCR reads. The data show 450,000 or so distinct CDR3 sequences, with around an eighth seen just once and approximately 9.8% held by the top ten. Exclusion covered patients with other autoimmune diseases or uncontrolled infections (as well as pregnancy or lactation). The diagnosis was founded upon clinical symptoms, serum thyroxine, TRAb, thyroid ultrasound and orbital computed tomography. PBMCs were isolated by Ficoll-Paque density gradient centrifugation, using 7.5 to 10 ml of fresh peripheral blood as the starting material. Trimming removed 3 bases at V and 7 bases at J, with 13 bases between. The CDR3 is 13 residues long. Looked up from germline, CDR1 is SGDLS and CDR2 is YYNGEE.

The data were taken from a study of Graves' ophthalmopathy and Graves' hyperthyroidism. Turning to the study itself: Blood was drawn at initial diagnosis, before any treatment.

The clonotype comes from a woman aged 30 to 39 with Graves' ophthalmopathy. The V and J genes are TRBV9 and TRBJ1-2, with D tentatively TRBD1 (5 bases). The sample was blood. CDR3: CASSEGTARGYTF. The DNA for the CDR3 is TGTGCCAGCAGCGAGGGGACCGCCCGTGGCTACACCTTC.